Listed here are 31 T cell receptor beta chains from one sample, sequenced in a study of cytomegalovirus exposure and HLA in healthy donors (dated by TCRdb to the late 2010s). The library was made by the immunoSEQ multiplex PCR assay. For the multiplex PCR, a mixture combining 60 forward primers for TCR Vbeta segments and 13 reverse primers for TCR Jbeta segments was used. TCRdb's version of the immuneACCESS table is confined to in-frame rearrangements and falls short of the full clone set. An unresolved V gene accounts for under half of the shortfall where checked; the remainder is of unknown origin. The sample data list over 150,000 clones, and about four fifths of these were observed just once. The top ten clonotypes cover around 0.37% of the sample. Material for sequencing was PBMCs. The origin of the receptors is a boy aged 2 to 10 in good health and CMV-seronegative.

As to this clone: Within the sample, other DNA sequences also encode this same CDR3. The chain recombines TRBV30 with TRBJ2-5; 9 nucleotides align to TRBD2. J was trimmed by 6 bases and V by 8 bases; bases with no gene match: 10. Germline lookup yields CDR1 GTSNPN and CDR2 SVGIG (reference sequence). The CDR3 is made up of 13 amino acids. The CDR3 loop is CAGKAGGPKTQYF. CDR3 nucleotides: TGTGCCGGAAAGGCGGGAGGGCCAAAGACCCAGTACTTC.

The chain is built from TRBV5-6 and TRBJ2-5, with 8 bases matching TRBD2. J was trimmed by 5 bases and V by 4 bases; bases with no gene match: 4. Germline-derived CDR1 and CDR2 are SGHDT and YYEEEE. The CDR3 has 13 amino acids. The DNA for the CDR3 is TGTGCCAGCAGCCGGGAGGGAGGGGAGACCCAGTACTTC. This sequence encodes CASSREGGETQYF.

The V call is TRBV9, the J call TRBJ2-5; D ambiguous. V lost 4 bases to trimming and J lost 5 bases, with 18 bases between them. The CDR3 runs 15 residues. CDR1 is SGDLS and CDR2 is YYNGEE in the germline V gene. Here the CDR3 reads CASSRFDTLYETQYF. CDR3 nucleotides: TGTGCCAGCAGCCGATTCGACACCCTCTACGAGACCCAGTACTTC. Supplemented by reference TRBV9 and TRBJ2-5, the full variable domain reads DSGVTQTPKHLITATGQRVTLRCSPRSGDLSVYWYQQSLDQGLQFLIQYYNGEERAKGNILERFSAQQFPDLHSELNLSSLELGDSALYFCASSRFDTLYETQYFGPGTRLLVL.

As for this clone: Other DNA sequences of this sample code for an identical CDR3. The CDR3 region has the DNA TGCGCCAGCAGCTTTGTGGGAGCGCCTGAAGCTTTCTTT. This codes for CASSFVGAPEAFF. The rearrangement uses TRBV5-1 and TRBJ1-1; D gene ambiguous. V lost 2 bases to trimming and J lost 6 bases, with 11 bases between them. Germline V CDR1 and CDR2: SGHRS, YFSETQ. The CDR3 runs to 13 residues.

On this clone: The identical CDR3 is also encoded by other nucleotide sequences in the sample. The V gene is TRBV9, the J gene TRBJ2-3; D call uncertain. V was trimmed by 3 bases and J by 3 bases, leaving 5 bases between them. CDR1 and CDR2 (germline): SGDLS, YYNGEE. The CDR3 totals 12 residues. The CDR3 loop is CASSASTDTQYF. The CDR3, as DNA: TGTGCCAGCAGCGCCTCTACAGATACGCAGTATTTT.

The chain employs TRBV28 and TRBJ2-5; 8 bases line up with TRBD1. V shed 6 bases and J 4 bases; nucleotides not matched to a gene: 10. Per the germline V gene, CDR1 is MDHEN and CDR2 is SYDVKM. The CDR3 runs to 15 residues. The CDR3 DNA is TGTGCCAGCAGCCAACTTGACAGGGGAAGAGAGACCCAGTACTTC. The encoded protein is CASSQLDRGRETQYF.

The DNA for the CDR3 is TGTGCCAGCAGCTCCCTTAGAATCGAAGCTTTCTTT. It yields the protein CASSSLRIEAFF. The chain uses TRBV11-2 and TRBJ1-1; D remains ambiguous. Trimming stripped 4 bases from V and 8 bases from J, with 11 bases between. Looked up from germline, CDR1 is SGHAT and CDR2 is FQNNGV. The CDR3 is made up of 12 amino acids.

V and J are TRBV5-1 and TRBJ2-3; D is possibly TRBD2 (6 bases). This CDR3 has 14 residues. The germline V and J ends were trimmed by 6 bases and 1 base, with 12 bases remaining between them. Germline CDR1 SGHRS, CDR2 YFSETQ. The CDR3 region is CASTGEAGTDTQYF. CDR3 nucleotides: TGCGCCAGCACGGGGGAAGCGGGCACAGATACGCAGTATTTT.

The chain carries TRBV20-1 and TRBJ1-2; D not certain. The CDR3 sequence is 11 residues long. Trimming left V 1 base short and J 6 bases short, with 6 bases between. Germline CDR1 is DFQATT and CDR2 is SNEGSKA (reference sequence). CDR3 amino acids: CSARGTDGYTF. CDR3 DNA sequence: TGCAGTGCTAGAGGCACAGATGGCTACACCTTC.

The rearrangement joins TRBV10-3 to TRBJ2-4, with TRBD2 as a possible D gene (5 bases). V shed 7 bases and J shed 5 bases, with 9 bases lying between them. The CDR3 consists of 12 residues. Germline lookup yields CDR1 ENHRY and CDR2 SYGVKD. The CDR3 spells CAIKEVENIQYF. The DNA of the CDR3 is TGTGCCATCAAGGAGGTGGAAAACATTCAGTACTTC.

The V call is TRBV9, the J call TRBJ2-3; D is perhaps TRBD1 (5 bases). Trimming left V 5 bases short and J 3 bases short, with 16 bases between. Germline CDR1 and CDR2: SGDLS and YYNGEE. The CDR3 loop spans 15 amino acids. The CDR3 DNA sequence: TGTGCCAGCAGAGAAAGGACACAAGCAACAGATACGCAGTATTTT. Translated: CASRERTQATDTQYF. Variable domain in full (rest from reference TRBV9 and TRBJ2-3): DSGVTQTPKHLITATGQRVTLRCSPRSGDLSVYWYQQSLDQGLQFLIQYYNGEERAKGNILERFSAQQFPDLHSELNLSSLELGDSALYFCASRERTQATDTQYFGPGTRLTVL.

The chain combines TRBV6-6 with TRBJ1-1; a possible D gene is TRBD1 (5 bases). The germline CDR1 and CDR2 sequences are MNHNY and SVGAGI (reference sequence). V was shortened by 6 bases and J by 3 bases, with 17 bases between the two germline ends. This CDR3 is built from 15 residues. CDR3 in amino acids: CASRPPTATYTEAFF. The CDR3 nucleotides are TGTGCCAGCAGACCCCCGACAGCCACTTACACTGAAGCTTTCTTT.

The CDR3 spells CASGFQATEAFF. For the CDR3, the DNA is TGTGCTAGTGGTTTCCAGGCCACTGAAGCTTTCTTT. The rearrangement uses TRBV12-5 and TRBJ1-1, with D unclear. The CDR3 has 12 amino acids. V lost 3 bases and J lost 4, with 6 bases in between. Germline V CDR1 and CDR2: LGHNT, FRNRAP.

This clone came up once. The chain uses TRBV7-9 and TRBJ1-5; 10 bases agree with TRBD1. The CDR3 spans 17 residues. CDR1 is SEHNR and CDR2 is FQNEAQ in the germline V gene (reference sequence). V lost 0 bases and J lost 2; bases outside the gene matches: 4. DNA for the CDR3: TGTGCCAGCAGCTTAGCGACAGGGGGCCGAGGCAATCAGCCCCAGCATTTT. Protein product: CASSLATGGRGNQPQHF.

The V gene is TRBV29-1, the J gene TRBJ2-5; D unclear. The closer fit of TRBJ2-7 to the DNA end suggests the J call may be wrong. CDR1 and CDR2 from the germline V gene are SQVTM and ANQGSEA. CDR3 size: 12 residues. As DNA, the CDR3 is TGCAGCGTGAGGTACCCTTCCTACGAGCAGTACTTC. This translates into CSVRYPSYEQYF.

Details on this clone: The germline gene is not matched at one end of the junction; a read error may be the cause. V usage is TRBV4-1 and J usage is TRBJ1-5; D is perhaps TRBD1 (5 bases). The CDR3 has 14 amino acids. Germline loops: CDR1 MGHRA, CDR2 YSYEKL. The CDR3 region is CASIQDRGGQPQHF. The CDR3 DNA follows: TGCGCCAGCATCCAAGATCGGGGGGGGCAGCCCCAGCATTTT.

In its sample, this clone was seen a few times. The J gene is TRBJ1-2, the V gene TRBV27; perhaps TRBD1 as D (6 bases). Germline V gives CDR1 MNHEY, CDR2 SMNVEV (reference sequence). The CDR3 totals 14 residues. Trimming left V 4 bases short and J 6 bases short, with 15 bases between. The chain's CDR3 is CASSSQQGSNGYTF. DNA for the CDR3: TGTGCCAGCAGTTCCCAACAGGGATCCAATGGCTACACCTTC.

The chain links TRBV28 to TRBJ2-5; D remains ambiguous. Germline CDR1 reads MDHEN; CDR2 reads SYDVKM. Trimming took 2 bases from V and 6 from J, leaving 13 bases between them. This CDR3 is 14 amino acids long. The CDR3 protein is CASSLALNVKTQYF. CDR3 DNA sequence: TGTGCCAGCAGTTTAGCGCTAAACGTGAAGACCCAGTACTTC.

The genes are TRBV18 and TRBJ1-4, with D possibly being TRBD1 (6 bases). Per germline, CDR1 KGHSH and CDR2 LQKENI. The ends were cut back, 0 bases at V and 8 bases at J, with 19 bases in the middle. The CDR3 runs to 17 residues. The CDR3 nucleotides are TGTGCCAGCTCACCACCCGTTGTTGGGGGCCCCGGAGAAAAACTGTTTTTT. Its translation is CASSPPVVGGPGEKLFF.

The CDR3 spells CASSQGGGMNTEAFF. The CDR3 nucleotides read TGCGCCAGCAGCCAAGGCGGCGGCATGAACACTGAAGCTTTCTTT. The rearrangement joins TRBV4-1 to TRBJ1-1; D gene ambiguous. The germline V and J ends were trimmed by 1 base and 0 bases, with 9 bases remaining between them. The CDR3 runs 15 residues. In germline, CDR1 is MGHRA, CDR2 YSYEKL.

The rearrangement uses TRBV18 and TRBJ1-5; D gene uncertain. This CDR3 region has 13 residues. The germline V gene has CDR1 KGHSH and CDR2 LQKENI. With 1 base removed from V and 5 bases from J, the gap between germline ends came to 6 bases. The CDR3, as DNA: TGTGCCAGCTCACCACAGGGAGATCAGCCCCAGCATTTT. Translating it yields CASSPQGDQPQHF.

The chain is built from TRBV6-5 and TRBJ2-1; no reliable D call. Germline CDR1 and CDR2: MNHEY and SVGAGI. This CDR3 contains 16 residues. Trimming shortened V by 0 bases and J by 2 bases, and 11 bases separated the two germline ends. CDR3 amino acids: CASSYSIEETYNEQFF. CDR3 nucleotide sequence: TGTGCCAGCAGTTACTCGATAGAGGAAACCTACAATGAGCAGTTCTTC.

The gene calls are TRBV27 and TRBJ1-5, with 10 nucleotides matching TRBD1. This CDR3 is built from 17 residues. Germline V gene sequence: CDR1 MNHEY, CDR2 SMNVEV (reference sequence). Trimming took 5 bases from V and 3 from J; bases not matched to a gene: 10. CDR3 amino acids: CASSPGGTGDINQPQHF. DNA of the CDR3: TGTGCCAGCAGTCCCGGGGGGACAGGGGATATCAATCAGCCCCAGCATTTT.

The CDR3 region has the DNA TGTGCCAGCAGTGGGCAGGGGGGCACAGATACGCAGTATTTT. Amino acids: CASSGQGGTDTQYF. J is TRBJ2-3 and V is TRBV6-1; TRBD1 matches at 7 bases. With V trimmed by 4 bases and J by 1 base, 2 bases remained unmatched. The CDR3 is 14 amino acids. Germline-derived CDR1 and CDR2 are MNHNS and SASEGT.

The chain carries TRBV18 and TRBJ2-6; 10 positions match TRBD1. This CDR3 is built from 18 residues. The germline V gene encodes CDR1 KGHSH and CDR2 LQKENI. V lost 3 bases, J lost 2 bases, and 7 bases stayed unmatched. The CDR3 coding sequence is TGTGCCAGCTCACCCGTGACAGGGGGCCGCGCTGGGGCCAACGTCCTGACTTTC. This encodes CASSPVTGGRAGANVLTF.

The chain combines TRBV19 with TRBJ2-5, with 10 bases matching TRBD2. Germline V lookup: CDR1 LNHDA, CDR2 SQIVND (reference sequence). After removal of 3 bases from V and 3 bases from J, the junction contained 1 base not matched to a gene. The CDR3 is made up of 14 amino acids. The CDR3 is CASSILAGEETQYF. Written as DNA, the CDR3 is TGTGCCAGTAGTATCCTAGCGGGGGAAGAGACCCAGTACTTC.

V and J are TRBV6-6 and TRBJ1-4; 7 bases are a match to TRBD1. Germline V gives CDR1 MNHNY, CDR2 SVGAGI (reference sequence). This CDR3 region has 16 residues. With 5 bases clipped from V and 0 bases from J, the junction kept 6 bases outside the gene matches. The CDR3 loop is CASSNRDRATNEKLFF. The CDR3 coding sequence is TGTGCCAGCAGTAACCGGGACAGAGCAACTAATGAAAAACTGTTTTTT.

This chain joins TRBV2 and TRBJ1-2; D perhaps matches TRBD1 (5 bases). Germline loops: CDR1 SNHLY, CDR2 FYNNEI. The CDR3 spans 13 residues. V lost 2 bases and J lost 11, with 15 bases in between. The DNA of the CDR3 is TGTGCCAGCAGTGAAAGTAGGACACAGGTATACACCTTC. Translation: CASSESRTQVYTF.

This clone was picked up one time. The chain employs TRBV7-9 and TRBJ2-3; D is perhaps TRBD2 (7 bases). V lost 1 base and J lost 0, with 11 bases in between. The CDR3 runs to 16 residues. Germline-derived CDR1 and CDR2 are SEHNR and FQNEAQ (reference sequence). The CDR3, as DNA: TGTGCCAGCAGCTTAGAGGGGGGGCTCAGCACAGATACGCAGTATTTT. Protein: CASSLEGGLSTDTQYF.

This rearrangement joins TRBV15 to TRBJ2-7; TRBD2 matches 8 bases. Germline V gene lookup returns CDR1 LNHNV and CDR2 YYDKDF (reference sequence). The CDR3 covers 16 residues. The trim removed 1 base at V and 0 bases at J, leaving 5 bases unmatched. The CDR3 loop is CATSRGLAGRSYEQYF. The CDR3 DNA reads TGTGCCACCAGCAGAGGGCTAGCGGGCCGCTCCTACGAGCAGTACTTC.

This clone came up a few times. The chain joins TRBV4-1 to TRBJ2-2, with D tentatively TRBD1 (5 bases). CDR1 and CDR2 from the germline V gene are MGHRA and YSYEKL. CDR3 length: 14 amino acids. The V gene lost 4 bases and the J gene lost 4 bases, with 10 bases spanning the gap. The CDR3: CASSPPTVTGELFF. The CDR3 DNA sequence: TGCGCCAGCAGCCCTCCGACAGTCACCGGGGAGCTGTTTTTT.